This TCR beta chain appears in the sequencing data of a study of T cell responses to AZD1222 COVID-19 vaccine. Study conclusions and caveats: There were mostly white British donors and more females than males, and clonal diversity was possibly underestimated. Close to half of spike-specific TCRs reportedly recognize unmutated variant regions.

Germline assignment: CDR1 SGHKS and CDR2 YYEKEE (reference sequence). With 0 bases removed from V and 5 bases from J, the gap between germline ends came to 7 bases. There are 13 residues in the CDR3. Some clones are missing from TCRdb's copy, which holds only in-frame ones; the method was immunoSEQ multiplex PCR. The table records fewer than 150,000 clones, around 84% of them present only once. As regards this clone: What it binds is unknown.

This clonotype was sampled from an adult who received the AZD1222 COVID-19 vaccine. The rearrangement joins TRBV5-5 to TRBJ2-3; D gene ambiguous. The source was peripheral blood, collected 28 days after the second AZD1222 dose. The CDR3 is CASSLAEVDTQYF. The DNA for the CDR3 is TGTGCCAGCAGCTTGGCCGAGGTAGATACGCAGTATTTT.